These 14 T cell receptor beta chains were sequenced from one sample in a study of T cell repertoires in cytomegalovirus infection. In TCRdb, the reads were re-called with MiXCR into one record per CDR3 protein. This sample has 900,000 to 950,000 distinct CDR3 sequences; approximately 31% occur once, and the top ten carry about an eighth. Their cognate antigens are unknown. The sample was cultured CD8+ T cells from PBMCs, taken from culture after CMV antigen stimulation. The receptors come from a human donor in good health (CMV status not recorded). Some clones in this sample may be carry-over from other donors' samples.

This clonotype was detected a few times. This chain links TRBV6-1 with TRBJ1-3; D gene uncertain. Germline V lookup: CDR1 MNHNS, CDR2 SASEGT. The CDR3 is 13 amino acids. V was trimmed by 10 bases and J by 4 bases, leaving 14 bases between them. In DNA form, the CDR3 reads TGTGCCACCTGTACAGCACTAGGAAACACCATATATTTT. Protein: CATCTALGNTIYF.

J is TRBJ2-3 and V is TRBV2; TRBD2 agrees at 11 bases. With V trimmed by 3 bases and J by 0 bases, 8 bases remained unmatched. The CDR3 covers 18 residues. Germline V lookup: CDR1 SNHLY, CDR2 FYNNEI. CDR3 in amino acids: CASSDLPGLAASTDTQYF. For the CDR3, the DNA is TGTGCCAGCAGTGACCTCCCGGGACTAGCGGCTAGCACAGATACGCAGTATTTT.

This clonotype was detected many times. The DNA for the CDR3 is TGTGCCAGCAGTTATTCGGTGGGCTCCTACGAGCAGTACTTC. Translating gives CASSYSVGSYEQYF. V usage is TRBV6-9 and J usage is TRBJ2-7, with no clear D. The germline V gene encodes CDR1 MNHGY and CDR2 SVAAGI. Trimming left V 0 bases short and J 0 bases short, with 6 bases between. This CDR3 contains 14 residues.

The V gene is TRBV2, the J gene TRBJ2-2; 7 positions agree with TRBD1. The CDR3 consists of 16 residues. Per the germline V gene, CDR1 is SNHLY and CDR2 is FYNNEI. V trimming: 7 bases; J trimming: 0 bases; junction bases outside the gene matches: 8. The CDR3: CASKVSGTANTGELFF. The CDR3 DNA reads TGTGCCAGCAAAGTCTCCGGGACAGCGAACACCGGGGAGCTGTTTTTT.

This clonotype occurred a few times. The CDR3, as DNA: TGTGCCAGCAGGGAAACAGGCCTATATGGCTACACCTTC. This codes for CASRETGLYGYTF. The J gene is TRBJ1-2, the V gene TRBV27; D might be TRBD1 (5 bases). CDR1 and CDR2 (germline): MNHEY, SMNVEV (reference sequence). The CDR3 runs 13 residues. The V gene lost 6 bases and the J gene lost 5 bases, with 13 bases spanning the gap.

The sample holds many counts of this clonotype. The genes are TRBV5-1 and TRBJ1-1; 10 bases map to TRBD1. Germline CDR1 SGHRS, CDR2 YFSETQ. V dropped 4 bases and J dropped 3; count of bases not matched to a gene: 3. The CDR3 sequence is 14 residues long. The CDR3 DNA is TGCGCCAGCAGCCACGGGACAGGGGACACTGAAGCTTTCTTT. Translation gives CASSHGTGDTEAFF.

CDR3 sequence (DNA): TGTGCCAGCAGCCAAGTGGTCGGGGATAAAGAGACCCAGTACTTC. Protein sequence: CASSQVVGDKETQYF. The chain recombines TRBV4-2 with TRBJ2-5; a weak D match, TRBD2 (5 bases). The ends were cut back, 1 base at V and 3 bases at J, with 12 bases in the middle. This CDR3 comprises 15 residues. The germline V gene encodes CDR1 LGHNA and CDR2 YNFKEQ.

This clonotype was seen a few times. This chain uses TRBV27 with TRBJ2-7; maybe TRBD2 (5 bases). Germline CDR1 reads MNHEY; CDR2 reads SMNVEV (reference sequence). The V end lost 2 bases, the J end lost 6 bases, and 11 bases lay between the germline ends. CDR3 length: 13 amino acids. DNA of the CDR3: TGTGCCAGCAGTTTACAGGCGGACTTCGAGCAGTACTTC. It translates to CASSLQADFEQYF.

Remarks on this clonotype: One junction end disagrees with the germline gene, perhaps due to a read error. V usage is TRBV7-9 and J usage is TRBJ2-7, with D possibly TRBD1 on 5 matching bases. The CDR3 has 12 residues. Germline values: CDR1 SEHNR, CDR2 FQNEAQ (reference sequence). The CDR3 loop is CASSLTRAQETF. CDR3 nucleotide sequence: TGTGCCAGCAGCTTAACCAGGGCCCAGGAGACCTTC.

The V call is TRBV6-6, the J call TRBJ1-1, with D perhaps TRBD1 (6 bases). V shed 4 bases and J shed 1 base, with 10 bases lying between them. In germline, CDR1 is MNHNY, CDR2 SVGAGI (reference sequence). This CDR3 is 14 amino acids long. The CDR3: CASSSQTGNTEAFF. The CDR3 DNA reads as TGTGCCAGCAGTTCCCAGACAGGGAACACTGAAGCTTTCTTT.

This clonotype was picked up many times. The CDR3 sequence is CASSLGGGLETQYF. As DNA, the CDR3 is TGTGCCAGCAGCCTGGGAGGGGGGTTGGAGACCCAGTACTTC. V usage is TRBV7-8 and J usage is TRBJ2-5; a weak D match, TRBD2 (7 bases). V was trimmed by 5 bases and J by 5 bases, leaving 15 bases between them. CDR3 size: 14 residues. The germline V gene has CDR1 SGHVS and CDR2 FQNEAQ.

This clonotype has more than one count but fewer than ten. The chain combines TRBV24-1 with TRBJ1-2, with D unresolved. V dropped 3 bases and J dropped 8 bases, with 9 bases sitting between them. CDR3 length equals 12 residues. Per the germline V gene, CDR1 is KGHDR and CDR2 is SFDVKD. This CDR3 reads CATSDGVEGYTF. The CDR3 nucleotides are TGTGCCACCAGTGATGGGGTTGAGGGCTACACCTTC.

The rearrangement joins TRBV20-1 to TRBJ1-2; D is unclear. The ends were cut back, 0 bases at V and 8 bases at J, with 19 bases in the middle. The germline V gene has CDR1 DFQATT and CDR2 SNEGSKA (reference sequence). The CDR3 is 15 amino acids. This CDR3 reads CSARDGSFGAKGYTF. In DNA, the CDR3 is TGCAGTGCTAGAGATGGGAGCTTCGGTGCCAAGGGCTACACCTTC.

The CDR3 nucleotides read TGTGCCAGCAGCCAGCTGGGTTACGAGCAGTACGTC. Encoded protein: CASSQLGYEQYV. The chain links TRBV7-9 to TRBJ2-7; D not resolved. The CDR3 extends over 12 amino acids. Germline CDR1 is SEHNR and CDR2 is FQNEAQ (reference sequence). The V and J ends lost 5 bases and 4 bases respectively, with 9 bases between them.